A single sample is the source of the 32 T cell receptor beta chains below, sequenced in a study of siplizumab effects on memory and regulatory T cells. Here immunoSEQ multiplex PCR was the method, and the copy in TCRdb shows in-frame clones only, minus some. The sample has roughly 62,000 clones, approximately 93% seen once; the top ten hold about 40%. Material for sequencing was CD8+ T cells sorted from blood. These receptors originate from a human donor in good health.

This rearrangement joins TRBV19 to TRBJ2-1, with 9 bases identical to TRBD2. The CDR3 spans 16 residues. Losses at the gene ends were 8 bases for V and 5 bases for J; bases not matched to a gene: 13. Germline V lookup: CDR1 LNHDA, CDR2 SQIVND (reference sequence). The CDR3 here is CASPPGGLAGHNEQFF. The CDR3 DNA reads TGTGCCAGTCCCCCCGGGGGGCTAGCGGGACACAATGAGCAGTTCTTC.

This chain joins TRBV14 and TRBJ2-7, with 9 bases identical to TRBD1. With 5 bases clipped from V and 2 bases from J, the junction kept 7 bases outside the gene matches. This CDR3 is 15 amino acids long. CDR1 is SGHDN and CDR2 is FVKESK in the germline V gene. This chain's CDR3 is CASSVSRDRAYEQYF. For the CDR3, the DNA is TGTGCCAGCAGCGTATCCCGGGACAGGGCCTACGAGCAGTACTTC.

By frequency in the sample, this clone is medium-sized. The identical CDR3 is also encoded by other nucleotide sequences in the sample. V gene TRBV27 combines with J gene TRBJ2-3; 12 nucleotides agree with TRBD2. The CDR3 contains 16 residues. V shed 4 bases and J 1 base; nucleotides not matched to a gene: 3. CDR1 and CDR2 (germline): MNHEY, SMNVEV (reference sequence). CDR3 region: CASSSRLAGGTDTQYF. CDR3 nucleotide sequence: TGTGCCAGCAGTTCCAGACTAGCGGGAGGCACAGATACGCAGTATTTT.

The V and J genes are TRBV30 and TRBJ2-7; 11 bases align to TRBD1. Germline values: CDR1 GTSNPN, CDR2 SVGIG (reference sequence). The CDR3 loop spans 14 amino acids. The V and J ends lost 5 bases and 3 bases, in that order; junction bases with no gene match: 6. The chain's CDR3 is CAWASGTGGYEQYF. In DNA form, the CDR3 reads TGTGCCTGGGCATCCGGGACAGGGGGCTACGAGCAGTACTTC.

The J gene is TRBJ2-1, the V gene TRBV2; 8 bases fit TRBD2. Unmatched junction bases numbered 6, after V lost 3 bases and J lost 8 bases. Per the germline V gene, CDR1 is SNHLY and CDR2 is FYNNEI. This CDR3 comprises 14 residues. The CDR3 nucleotides read TGTGCCAGCAGTGAGAGTAGCGGGAACTATGAGCAGTTCTTC. This codes for CASSESSGNYEQFF.

This clone showed up just a few times. V usage is TRBV9 and J usage is TRBJ2-3; unclear D gene. Germline lookup yields CDR1 SGDLS and CDR2 YYNGEE. V lost 3 bases, J lost 2 bases, and 10 bases lay in between. This CDR3 spans 14 amino acids. The CDR3 bases are TGTGCCAGCAGCGCCGAAGGTTCCACAGATACGCAGTATTTT. This translates into CASSAEGSTDTQYF.

The chain links TRBV9 to TRBJ2-1; weak D call: TRBD2 (6 bases). The ends were cut back, 0 bases at V and 6 bases at J, with 13 bases in the middle. Per the germline V gene, CDR1 is SGDLS and CDR2 is YYNGEE. The CDR3 loop spans 15 amino acids. The CDR3 spells CASSVADYASNEQFF. In DNA, the CDR3 is TGTGCCAGCAGCGTAGCGGACTACGCAAGCAATGAGCAGTTCTTC.

The chain couples TRBV27 to TRBJ2-5; the D is unclear. Germline-derived CDR1 and CDR2 are MNHEY and SMNVEV (reference sequence). CDR3 length: 13 amino acids. The V and J ends lost 0 bases and 3 bases respectively, with 5 bases between them. DNA of the CDR3: TGTGCCAGCAGTTTATCGTGGGAAGAGACCCAGTACTTC. Its protein product is CASSLSWEETQYF.

J is TRBJ2-3 and V is TRBV6-4, with D unresolved. Trimming left V 0 bases short and J 8 bases short, with 9 bases between. The CDR3 loop spans 13 amino acids. Per germline, CDR1 MRHNA and CDR2 SNTAGT. The CDR3 DNA is TGTGCCAGCAGTGACTCGAGCAGCGTTACGCAGTATTTT. Translated: CASSDSSSVTQYF.

The V call is TRBV4-1, the J call TRBJ1-2; D unresolved. With 6 bases removed from V and 7 bases from J, the gap between germline ends came to 18 bases. The germline V gene encodes CDR1 MGHRA and CDR2 YSYEKL. This CDR3 is built from 14 residues. The DNA of the CDR3 is TGCGCCAGCAGTCCCCTTCCTACCTCGGGTGGCTACACCTTC. Translated: CASSPLPTSGGYTF.

V usage is TRBV4-1 and J usage is TRBJ2-1, with 8 bases lining up with TRBD2. Trimming cost V 0 bases and J 8 bases; bases outside gene matches: 6. Germline CDR1 MGHRA, CDR2 YSYEKL. CDR3 length equals 15 residues. The CDR3 DNA is TGCGCCAGCAGCCAAGATTCGGGGGGGGGCGATGAGCAGTTCTTC. This translates into CASSQDSGGGDEQFF.

The sample holds one count of this clone. The V call is TRBV7-3, the J call TRBJ2-1; D not resolved. Germline CDR1 is SGHTA and CDR2 is FQGTGA. The CDR3 is 13 amino acids. V lost 5 bases and J 1 base, leaving 6 bases between the germline ends. CDR3 DNA sequence: TGTGCCAGCAGCCCTGGGTCCTACAATGAGCAGTTCTTC. Its translation is CASSPGSYNEQFF.

Relative to its sample, this clone is medium-sized. The rearrangement joins TRBV10-2 to TRBJ2-1; 13 positions agree with TRBD2. Germline V gene data show CDR1 as WSHSY and CDR2 as SAAADI. The CDR3 is 15 amino acids. V was pared by 6 bases and J by 7 bases, with 6 bases of the junction left unmatched. As DNA, the CDR3 is TGCGCCAGCAGCCCGACTAGCGGGGGGAGGAATGAGCAGTTCTTC. It codes for CASSPTSGGRNEQFF.

The rearrangement uses TRBV2 and TRBJ2-7; D might be TRBD2 (6 bases). The V gene's germline CDR1 is SNHLY and CDR2 FYNNEI. The CDR3 runs 13 residues. V lost 7 bases and J 0 bases, leaving 10 bases between the germline ends. CDR3 in DNA: TGTGCCAGCACAGGAGGGTCCTCCTACGAGCAGTACTTC. Translation gives CASTGGSSYEQYF.

The chain is built from TRBV7-3 and TRBJ1-2; no firm D call. V was clipped by 3 bases and J by 2 bases, with 13 bases between them. The CDR3 consists of 15 residues. Looked up from germline, CDR1 is SGHTA and CDR2 is FQGTGA. Here the CDR3 DNA reads TGTGCCAGCAGCTTGACGACCCCCGTGAACTATGGCTACACCTTC. It is translated as CASSLTTPVNYGYTF.

The CDR3 sequence is CASSAWGDQPQHF. Here the CDR3 DNA reads TGTGCCAGCAGTGCGTGGGGGGATCAGCCCCAGCATTTT. The V call is TRBV25-1, the J call TRBJ1-5, with a tentative D call TRBD1 (5 bases). Trimming pared 4 bases from V and 5 bases from J, leaving 9 bases between. This CDR3 spans 13 amino acids. The germline V gene encodes CDR1 MGHDK and CDR2 SYGVNS.

V and J are TRBV30 and TRBJ2-7; 8 bases match TRBD2. CDR1 is GTSNPN, CDR2 SVGIG, per germline (reference sequence). The trim removed 0 bases at V and 4 bases at J, leaving 2 bases unmatched. The CDR3 sequence is 13 residues long. The CDR3 bases are TGTGCCTGGAGTGTAGCGGGAGTGTACGAGCAGTACTTC. Its translation is CAWSVAGVYEQYF.

This chain links TRBV6-5 with TRBJ2-1; TRBD2 aligns across 8 bases. Germline V gene lookup returns CDR1 MNHEY and CDR2 SVGAGI. The V segment lost 5 bases and the J segment 9 bases; nucleotides outside the gene matches: 12. The CDR3 is 15 amino acids. CDR3 DNA: TGTGCCAGCAGTCCTGGGGCAGCGGGAGAAAGTGAGCAGTTCTTC. Residues: CASSPGAAGESEQFF.

This chain links TRBV29-1 with TRBJ1-1; TRBD1 agrees at 10 bases. V gave up 4 bases and J gave up 5 bases; unmatched junction bases: 10. Germline V CDR1 and CDR2: SQVTM, ANQGSEA. The CDR3 has 15 residues. The CDR3 sequence: CSVVSDRGLFTEAFF. In nucleotides, the CDR3 is TGCAGCGTTGTCTCAGACAGGGGGCTTTTTACTGAAGCTTTCTTT.

This sequence joins TRBV21-1 and TRBJ1-1; the table calls TRBD1, which could not be checked here. TRBV21-1 is recorded as a pseudogene. This CDR3 has 15 amino acids. The CDR3 here is CASSNLLDRATEAFF. CDR3 in DNA: TGTGCCAGCAGCAACCTCTTAGACAGGGCCACTGAAGCTTTCTTT.

This chain connects TRBV19 to TRBJ2-2; 9 bases agree with TRBD1. V lost 8 bases and J lost 6; bases outside the gene matches: 13. Germline CDR1 is LNHDA and CDR2 is SQIVND (reference sequence). This CDR3 contains 16 residues. The CDR3 DNA sequence: TGTGCCAGTGCTAAATCGGGACAGGGTGTTCCCGGGGAGCTGTTTTTT. Residues: CASAKSGQGVPGELFF.

The J gene is TRBJ1-4, the V gene TRBV4-3; D is uncertain. Germline lookup yields CDR1 LGHNA and CDR2 YSLEER. V lost 1 base to trimming and J lost 2 bases, with 14 bases between them. This CDR3 spans 17 amino acids. The CDR3 here is CASSQVAPGVTNEKLFF. DNA of the CDR3: TGCGCCAGCAGCCAAGTCGCCCCCGGGGTTACTAATGAAAAACTGTTTTTT.

The chain joins TRBV2 to TRBJ2-7, with unresolved D. The CDR3 is made up of 14 amino acids. Trimming stripped 5 bases from V and 0 bases from J, with 11 bases between. Germline loops: CDR1 SNHLY, CDR2 FYNNEI. Here the CDR3 DNA reads TGTGCCAGCAGTAATATTCCTCCCTCCTACGAGCAGTACTTC. Protein product: CASSNIPPSYEQYF.

CDR3 coding DNA: TGTGCCAGCAGCTTAGCAGGATCACAGGGGGCCGTTGAAGCTTTCTTT. Protein sequence: CASSLAGSQGAVEAFF. The chain recombines TRBV11-1 with TRBJ1-1; 9 nucleotides agree with TRBD1. Germline CDR1 SGHAT, CDR2 FQDESV (reference sequence). The CDR3 runs 16 residues. The J segment lost 7 bases and the V segment lost 0 bases, leaving 9 bases of the junction unmatched.

The chain joins TRBV30 to TRBJ1-1; the D gene is possibly TRBD1 (5 bases). The germline V gene encodes CDR1 GTSNPN and CDR2 SVGIG (reference sequence). Trimming removed 3 bases from V and 6 bases from J, with 14 bases in between. The CDR3 spans 13 residues. In DNA, the CDR3 is TGTGCCTGGAGGGGCGGGGGGATGTCTGAAGCTTTCTTT. It encodes CAWRGGGMSEAFF. Supplemented by reference TRBV30 and TRBJ1-1, the full variable domain reads SQTIHQWPATLVQPVGSPLSLECTVEGTSNPNLYWYRQAAGRGLQLLFYSVGIGQISSEVPQNLSASRPQDRQFILSSKKLLLSDSGFYLCAWRGGGMSEAFFGQGTRLTVV.

CDR3 nucleotides: TGTGCCAGCAGTGGAACCGGGACAGCGTACCAAGAGACCCAGTACTTC. Translated: CASSGTGTAYQETQYF. This chain links TRBV27 with TRBJ2-5; 7 nucleotides line up with TRBD1. The trim removed 5 bases at V and 0 bases at J, leaving 9 bases unmatched. The length of the CDR3 is 16 residues. Per germline, CDR1 MNHEY and CDR2 SMNVEV (reference sequence).

The CDR3 loop is CASRLLAGGSDTGELFF. The CDR3 coding sequence is TGTGCCAGCAGGCTACTAGCGGGAGGTTCGGACACCGGGGAGCTGTTTTTT. V gene TRBV27 combines with J gene TRBJ2-2, with 12 bases fitting TRBD2. Trimming at V came to 6 bases and at J to 3 bases, leaving 8 bases not matched to a gene. Germline V gene lookup returns CDR1 MNHEY and CDR2 SMNVEV (reference sequence). The CDR3 runs to 17 residues.

V gene TRBV5-1 combines with J gene TRBJ2-1, with 12 positions matching TRBD2. The CDR3 totals 16 residues. Germline assignment: CDR1 SGHRS and CDR2 YFSETQ. V lost 0 bases and J lost 4; bases outside the gene matches: 2. CDR3: CASSLALAGGYNEQFF. The CDR3 coding sequence is TGCGCCAGCAGCTTGGCACTAGCGGGAGGATACAATGAGCAGTTCTTC.

V gene TRBV4-1 combines with J gene TRBJ1-1; D gene unclear. CDR3 size: 14 residues. V was clipped by 4 bases and J by 2 bases, with 11 bases between them. Germline V gene data show CDR1 as MGHRA and CDR2 as YSYEKL. CDR3 in DNA: TGCGCCAGCAGCCCTACCCAAAGAAACACTGAAGCTTTCTTT. It codes for CASSPTQRNTEAFF.

This clone has a handful of counts. The gene calls are TRBV7-9 and TRBJ2-1; 9 bases fit TRBD2. This CDR3 region has 14 residues. The junction had 10 bases not matched to a gene; V was cut back by 3 bases and J by 13 bases. CDR1 SEHNR and CDR2 FQNEAQ come from the germline V gene (reference sequence). The CDR3 region has the DNA TGTGCCAGCAGCTTGTACTATAGCGGGAGTGGTCAGTTCTTC. This codes for CASSLYYSGSGQFF.

V is TRBV29-1 and J is TRBJ1-1, with D possibly being TRBD1 (5 bases). The CDR3 runs to 14 residues. V lost 0 bases and J lost 7, with 15 bases in between. Looked up from germline, CDR1 is SQVTM and CDR2 is ANQGSEA. This CDR3 is CSVEEGDAQGEAFF. The CDR3, as DNA: TGCAGCGTTGAAGAGGGAGACGCGCAGGGTGAAGCTTTCTTT.

The chain combines TRBV5-6 with TRBJ1-5, with D perhaps TRBD1 (5 bases). The germline gives CDR1 SGHDT, CDR2 YYEEEE. The CDR3 consists of 16 residues. V was pared by 4 bases and J by 1 base, with 15 bases between. CDR3 in amino acids: CASSPGGGVSNQPQHF. The CDR3, as DNA: TGTGCCAGCAGCCCGGGGGGGGGTGTGAGCAATCAGCCCCAGCATTTT.